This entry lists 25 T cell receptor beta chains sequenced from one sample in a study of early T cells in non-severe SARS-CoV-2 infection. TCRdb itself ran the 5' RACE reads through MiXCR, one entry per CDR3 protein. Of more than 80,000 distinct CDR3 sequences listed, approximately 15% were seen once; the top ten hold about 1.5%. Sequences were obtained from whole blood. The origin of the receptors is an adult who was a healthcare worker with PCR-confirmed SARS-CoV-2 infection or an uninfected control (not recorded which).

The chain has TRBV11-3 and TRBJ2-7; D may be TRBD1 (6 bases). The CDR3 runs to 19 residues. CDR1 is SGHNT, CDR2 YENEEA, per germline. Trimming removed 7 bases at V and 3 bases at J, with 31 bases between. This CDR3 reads CASMPPGHTRPLRVYEQYF. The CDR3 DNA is TGTGCCAGCATGCCCCCGGGACATACCCGCCCTTTGAGGGTCTACGAGCAGTACTTC.

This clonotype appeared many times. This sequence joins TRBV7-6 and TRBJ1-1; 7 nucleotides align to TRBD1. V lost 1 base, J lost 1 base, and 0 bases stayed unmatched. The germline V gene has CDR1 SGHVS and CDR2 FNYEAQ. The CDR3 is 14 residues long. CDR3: CASSLGTGNTEAFF. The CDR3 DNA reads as TGTGCCAGCAGCTTAGGGACAGGGAACACTGAAGCTTTCTTT.

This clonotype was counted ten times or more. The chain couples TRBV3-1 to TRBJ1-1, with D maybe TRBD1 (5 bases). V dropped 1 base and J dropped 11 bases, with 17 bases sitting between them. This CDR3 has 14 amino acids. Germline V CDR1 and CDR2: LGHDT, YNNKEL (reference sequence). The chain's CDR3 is CASSQGNRGVSAFF. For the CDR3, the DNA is TGTGCCAGCAGCCAAGGAAACCGAGGGGTTTCGGCTTTCTTT.

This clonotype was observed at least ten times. DNA for the CDR3: TGCAGCGTTGAAGAGGGGCTACTGTTTTTT. Protein product: CSVEEGLLFF. J is TRBJ1-4 and V is TRBV29-1, with D perhaps matching TRBD1 (5 bases). V lost 0 bases and J 13 bases, leaving 6 bases between the germline ends. There are 10 residues in the CDR3. Germline V gene lookup returns CDR1 SQVTM and CDR2 ANQGSEA.

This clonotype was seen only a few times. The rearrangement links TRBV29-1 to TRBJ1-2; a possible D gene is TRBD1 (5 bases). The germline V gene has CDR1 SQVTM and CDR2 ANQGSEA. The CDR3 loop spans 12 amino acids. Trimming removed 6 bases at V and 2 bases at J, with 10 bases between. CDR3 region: CSVAGGNYGYTF. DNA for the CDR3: TGCAGCGTCGCGGGGGGGAACTATGGCTACACCTTC. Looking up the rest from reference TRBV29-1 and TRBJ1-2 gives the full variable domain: SAVISQKPSRDICQRGTSLTIQCQVDSQVTMMFWYRQQPGQSLTLIATANQGSEATYESGFVIDKFPISRPNLTFSTLTVSNMSPEDSSIYLCSVAGGNYGYTFGSGTRLTVV.

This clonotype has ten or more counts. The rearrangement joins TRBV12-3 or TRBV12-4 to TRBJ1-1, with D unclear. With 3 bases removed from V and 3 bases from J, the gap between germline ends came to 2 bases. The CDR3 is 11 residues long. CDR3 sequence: CASSLDTEAFF. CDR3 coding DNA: TGTGCCAGCAGTTTGGACACTGAAGCTTTCTTT.

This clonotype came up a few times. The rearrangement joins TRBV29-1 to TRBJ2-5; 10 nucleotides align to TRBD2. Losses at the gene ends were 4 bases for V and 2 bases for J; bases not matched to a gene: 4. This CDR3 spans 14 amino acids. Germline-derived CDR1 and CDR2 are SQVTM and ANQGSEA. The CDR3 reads CSVAASGGQETQYF. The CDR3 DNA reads TGCAGCGTTGCGGCTAGCGGGGGACAAGAGACCCAGTACTTC.

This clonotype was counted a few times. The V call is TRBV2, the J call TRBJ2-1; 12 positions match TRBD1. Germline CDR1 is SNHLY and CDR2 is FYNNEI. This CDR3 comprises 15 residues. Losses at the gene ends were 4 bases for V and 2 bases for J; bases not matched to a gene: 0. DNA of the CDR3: TGTGCCAGCAGTGGGGACAGGGGGCCCTACAATGAGCAGTTCTTC. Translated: CASSGDRGPYNEQFF.

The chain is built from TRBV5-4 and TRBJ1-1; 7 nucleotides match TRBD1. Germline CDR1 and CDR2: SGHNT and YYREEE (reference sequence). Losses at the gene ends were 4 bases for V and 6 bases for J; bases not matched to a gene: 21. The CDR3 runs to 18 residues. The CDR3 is CASSPRGGGGGLGAEAFF. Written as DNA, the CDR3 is TGTGCCAGCAGCCCCCGAGGGGGAGGGGGCGGCCTCGGAGCTGAAGCTTTCTTT.

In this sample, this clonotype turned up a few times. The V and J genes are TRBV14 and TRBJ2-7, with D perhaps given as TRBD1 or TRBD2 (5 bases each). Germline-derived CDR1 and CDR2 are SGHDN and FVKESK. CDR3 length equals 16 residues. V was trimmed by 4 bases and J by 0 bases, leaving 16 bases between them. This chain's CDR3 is CASSPLGGIHSYEQYF. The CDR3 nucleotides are TGTGCCAGCAGCCCCCTTGGGGGAATACACTCCTACGAGCAGTACTTC.

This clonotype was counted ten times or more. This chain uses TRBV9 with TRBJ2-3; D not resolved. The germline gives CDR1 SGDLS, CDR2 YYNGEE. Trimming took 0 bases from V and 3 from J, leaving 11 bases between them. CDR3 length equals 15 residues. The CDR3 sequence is CASSVAPPFTDTQYF. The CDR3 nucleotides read TGTGCCAGCAGCGTAGCCCCGCCATTTACAGATACGCAGTATTTT.

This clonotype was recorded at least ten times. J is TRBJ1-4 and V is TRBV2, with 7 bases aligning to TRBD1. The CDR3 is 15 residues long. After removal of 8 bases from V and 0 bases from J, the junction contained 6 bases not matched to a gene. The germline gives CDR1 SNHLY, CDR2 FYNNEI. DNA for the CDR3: TGTGCCAGCGCACGGCAGGGGGCAACTAATGAAAAACTGTTTTTT. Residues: CASARQGATNEKLFF.

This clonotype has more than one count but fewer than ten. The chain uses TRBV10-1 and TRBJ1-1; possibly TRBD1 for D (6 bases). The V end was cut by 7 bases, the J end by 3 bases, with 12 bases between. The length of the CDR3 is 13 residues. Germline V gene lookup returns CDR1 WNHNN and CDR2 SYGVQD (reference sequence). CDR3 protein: CASMQGRDTEAFF. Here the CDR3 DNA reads TGCGCCAGCATGCAGGGGAGGGACACTGAAGCTTTCTTT.

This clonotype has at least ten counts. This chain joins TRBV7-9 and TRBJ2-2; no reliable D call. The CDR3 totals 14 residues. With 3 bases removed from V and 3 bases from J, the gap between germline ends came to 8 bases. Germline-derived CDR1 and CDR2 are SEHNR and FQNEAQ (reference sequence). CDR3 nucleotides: TGTGCCAGCAGCTTCCCCCGGGACACCGGGGAGCTGTTTTTT. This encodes CASSFPRDTGELFF.

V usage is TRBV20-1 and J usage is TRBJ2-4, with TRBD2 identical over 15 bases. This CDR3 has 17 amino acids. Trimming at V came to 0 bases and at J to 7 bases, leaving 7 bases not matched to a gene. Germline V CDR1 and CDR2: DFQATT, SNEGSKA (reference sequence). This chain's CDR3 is CSARDRTSGGAGNIQYF. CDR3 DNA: TGCAGTGCTAGAGATAGGACTAGCGGGGGGGCAGGGAACATTCAGTACTTC.

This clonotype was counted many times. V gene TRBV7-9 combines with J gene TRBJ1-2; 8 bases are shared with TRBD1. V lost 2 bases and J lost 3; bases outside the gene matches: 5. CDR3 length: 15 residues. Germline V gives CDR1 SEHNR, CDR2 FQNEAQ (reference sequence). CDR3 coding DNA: TGTGCCAGCAGCTTAAGAACAGGGGGTTACTATGGCTACACCTTC. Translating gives CASSLRTGGYYGYTF. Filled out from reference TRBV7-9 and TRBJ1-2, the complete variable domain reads DTGVSQNPRHKITKRGQNVTFRCDPISEHNRLYWYRQTLGQGPEFLTYFQNEAQLEKSRLLSDRFSAERPKGSFSTLEIQRTEQGDSAMYLCASSLRTGGYYGYTFGSGTRLTVV.

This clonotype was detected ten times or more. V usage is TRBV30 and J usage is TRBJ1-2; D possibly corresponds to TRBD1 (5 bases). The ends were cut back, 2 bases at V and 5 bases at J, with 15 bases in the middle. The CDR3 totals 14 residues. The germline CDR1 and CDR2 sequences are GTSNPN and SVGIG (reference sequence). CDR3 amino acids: CAWSRRVGAYGYTF. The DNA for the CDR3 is TGTGCCTGGAGTCGCCGCGTTGGGGCGTATGGCTACACCTTC.

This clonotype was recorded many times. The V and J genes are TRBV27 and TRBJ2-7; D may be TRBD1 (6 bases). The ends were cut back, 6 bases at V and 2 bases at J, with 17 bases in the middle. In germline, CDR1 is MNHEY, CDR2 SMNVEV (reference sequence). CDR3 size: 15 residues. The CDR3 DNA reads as TGTGCCAGCAGCCAGGCCGGGACACCCACCTACGAGCAGTACTTC. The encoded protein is CASSQAGTPTYEQYF.

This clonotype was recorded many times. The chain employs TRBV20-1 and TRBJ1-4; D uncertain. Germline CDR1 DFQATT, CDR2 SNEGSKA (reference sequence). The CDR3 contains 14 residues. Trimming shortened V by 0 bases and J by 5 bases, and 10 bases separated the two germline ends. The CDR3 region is CSAREWQLNEKLFF. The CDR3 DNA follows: TGCAGTGCTAGAGAATGGCAGCTGAATGAAAAACTGTTTTTT.

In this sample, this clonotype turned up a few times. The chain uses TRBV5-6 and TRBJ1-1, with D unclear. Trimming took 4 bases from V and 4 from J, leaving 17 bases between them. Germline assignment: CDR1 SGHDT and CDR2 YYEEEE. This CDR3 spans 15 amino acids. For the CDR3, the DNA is TGTGCCAGCAGCCCACCACAGCTTACAAGCACTGAAGCTTTCTTT. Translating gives CASSPPQLTSTEAFF.

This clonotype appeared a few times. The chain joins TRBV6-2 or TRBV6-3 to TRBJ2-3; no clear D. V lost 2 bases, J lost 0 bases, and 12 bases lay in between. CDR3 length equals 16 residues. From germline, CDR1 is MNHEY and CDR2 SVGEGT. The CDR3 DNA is TGTGCCAGCAGTTACCCGACGGACCCCAGCACAGATACGCAGTATTTT. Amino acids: CASSYPTDPSTDTQYF.

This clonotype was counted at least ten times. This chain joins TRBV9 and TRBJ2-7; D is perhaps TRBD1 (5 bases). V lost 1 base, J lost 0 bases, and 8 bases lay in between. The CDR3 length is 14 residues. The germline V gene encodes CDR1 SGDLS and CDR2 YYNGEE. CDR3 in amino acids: CASSVTGGSYEQYF. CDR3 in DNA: TGTGCCAGCAGCGTAACAGGCGGCTCCTACGAGCAGTACTTC.

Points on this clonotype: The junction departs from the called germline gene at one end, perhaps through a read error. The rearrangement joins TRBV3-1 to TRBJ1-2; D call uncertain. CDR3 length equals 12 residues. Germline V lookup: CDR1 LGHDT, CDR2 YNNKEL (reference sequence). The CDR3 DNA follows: TGTGCCAGCGGCCAAGAGCCGTATGGCTACACCTTC. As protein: CASGQEPYGYTF.

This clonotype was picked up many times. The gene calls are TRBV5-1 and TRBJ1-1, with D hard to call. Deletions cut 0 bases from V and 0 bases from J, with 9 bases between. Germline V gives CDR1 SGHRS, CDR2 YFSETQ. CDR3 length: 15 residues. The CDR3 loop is CASSLAGSMNTEAFF. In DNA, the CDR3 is TGCGCCAGCAGCTTGGCCGGTTCGATGAACACTGAAGCTTTCTTT. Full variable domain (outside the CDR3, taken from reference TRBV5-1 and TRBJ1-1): KAGVTQTPRYLIKTRGQQVTLSCSPISGHRSVSWYQQTPGQGLQFLFEYFSETQRNKGNFPGRFSGRQFSNSRSEMNVSTLELGDSALYLCASSLAGSMNTEAFFGQGTRLTVV.

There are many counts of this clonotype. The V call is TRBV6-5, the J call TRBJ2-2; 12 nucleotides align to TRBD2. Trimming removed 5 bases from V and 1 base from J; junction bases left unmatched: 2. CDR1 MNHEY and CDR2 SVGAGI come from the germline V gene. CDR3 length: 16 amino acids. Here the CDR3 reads CASSRLAGENTGELFF. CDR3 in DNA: TGTGCCAGCAGTCGACTAGCGGGGGAGAACACCGGGGAGCTGTTTTTT.